The rows below give T cell receptor beta chains drawn from one sample of a study of tissue T cells after allogeneic stem cell transplantation. The assay was immunoSEQ multiplex PCR, and TCRdb's table has in-frame clones only and misses some. The table includes more than 2,500 clones, about 71% detected once. Sequenced here: colon tissue, sampled at autopsy. The receptors originated from a male patient aged 60 or older with steroid-refractory graft-versus-host disease after an allogeneic stem cell transplant. A share of the T cells may be of graft donor origin. CDR3s include the opening cysteine and the closing phenylalanine or tryptophan. Each record gives: V gene, clone size, D gene, CDR3 length, J gene, CDR3 protein, CDR3 DNA. A D gene is named only where the DNA matches it firmly. Size is omitted from some rows. Given values are once, few, many or a class for expanded clones.

>TRBV18|NA|TRBD2|17|TRBJ2-3
CASSPQRSGGGIDTQYF
TGTGCCAGCTCACCCCAGCGCAGCGGGGGGGGAATAGATACGCAGTATTTT
>TRBV4-3|NA|NA|17|TRBJ2-2
CASSQEIHHRNTGELFF
TGCGCCAGCAGCCAAGAAATCCATCACAGGAACACCGGGGAGCTGTTTTTT
>TRBV7-9|NA|TRBD1|15|TRBJ1-3
CASSVGQATGNTIYF
TGTGCCAGCAGCGTAGGACAGGCGACTGGAAACACCATATATTTT
>TRBV5-4|NA|NA|14|TRBJ1-6
CASSLEQNNSPLHF
TGTGCCAGCAGCTTGGAACAGAATAATTCACCCCTCCACTTT
>TRBV20-1|NA|NA|14|TRBJ2-4
CSASRLLVKNIQYF
TGCAGTGCTAGTCGTCTCCTAGTGAAAAACATTCAGTACTTC
>TRBV6-5|NA|NA|14|TRBJ2-6
CASSTDSGANVLTF
TGTGCCAGCAGCACAGACTCTGGGGCCAACGTCCTGACTTTC
>TRBV6-5|NA|NA|15|TRBJ2-7
CASSYDFKAGYEQYF
TGTGCCAGCAGTTATGACTTCAAGGCAGGGTACGAGCAGTACTTC
>TRBV7-8|few|NA|14|TRBJ2-1
CASLPQSVGNEQFF
TGTGCCAGCCTACCGCAGTCCGTGGGCAATGAGCAGTTCTTC
>TRBV28|NA|TRBD1|15|TRBJ1-1
CASSQGQGMNTEAFF
TGTGCCAGCAGTCAGGGACAGGGGATGAACACTGAAGCTTTCTTT
>TRBV25-1|NA|NA|12|TRBJ1-5
CASSELNQPQHF
TGTGCCAGCAGTGAACTAAATCAGCCCCAGCATTTT
>TRBV5-4|large|TRBD2|15|TRBJ2-7
CASSPTSGAMYEQYF
TGTGCCAGCAGCCCAACTAGCGGGGCGATGTACGAGCAGTACTTC
>TRBV27|few|NA|16|TRBJ1-4
CASTTRIGSTNEKLFF
TGTGCCAGCACAACGAGGATAGGGTCAACTAATGAAAAACTGTTTTTT
>TRBV6-6|NA|NA|16|TRBJ1-5
CASSFPGENSNQPQHF
TGTGCCAGCAGTTTCCCAGGGGAGAATAGCAATCAGCCCCAGCATTTT
>TRBV5-5|few|TRBD1|16|TRBJ1-5
CASSLVGTGQNQPQHF
TGTGCCAGCAGCTTGGTAGGGACAGGGCAGAATCAGCCCCAGCATTTT
>TRBV5-1|NA|NA|16|TRBJ2-6
CASSFSGSSGANVLTF
TGCGCCAGCAGCTTTTCAGGGAGTTCTGGGGCCAACGTCCTGACTTTC
>TRBV18|NA|TRBD2|15|TRBJ2-5
CASSRRGGSQETQYF
TGTGCCAGCTCACGACGGGGCGGGAGCCAAGAGACCCAGTACTTC
>TRBV27|few|NA|15|TRBJ1-1
CASRANRAANTEAFF
TGTGCCAGCAGGGCCAACCGGGCTGCGAACACTGAAGCTTTCTTT
>TRBV11-2|NA|NA|14|TRBJ2-5
CASSLALAQETQYF
TGTGCCAGCAGCTTGGCGTTGGCCCAAGAGACCCAGTACTTC
>TRBV12-3/TRBV12-4|NA|NA|13|TRBJ1-1
CASSLGTTTEAFF
TGTGCCAGCAGTTTAGGGACAACCACTGAAGCTTTCTTT
>TRBV10-3|NA|TRBD1|15|TRBJ1-1
CAISESGTGAQEAFF
TGTGCCATCAGTGAGTCAGGGACAGGGGCACAGGAAGCTTTCTTT
>TRBV19|NA|NA|14|TRBJ1-2
CASRFGTDNYGYTF
TGTGCCAGTAGGTTTGGGACGGACAACTATGGCTACACCTTC
>TRBV9|NA|TRBD1|15|TRBJ1-6
CASSQTGTGDSPLHF
TGTGCCAGCAGCCAGACCGGGACAGGGGATTCACCCCTCCACTTT
>TRBV2|NA|NA|11|TRBJ2-1
CASRAYNEQFF
TGTGCCAGCAGAGCCTACAATGAGCAGTTCTTC
>TRBV7-9|few|NA|15|TRBJ1-2
CASSLRVVSAYGYTF
TGTGCCAGCAGCTTACGCGTGGTGTCAGCATATGGCTACACCTTC
>TRBV6-5|NA|NA|16|TRBJ1-1
CASSYSSRLVGTEAFF
TGTGCCAGCAGTTACTCGAGCAGGTTGGTTGGCACTGAAGCTTTCTTT
>TRBV5-1|NA|TRBD1|16|TRBJ1-2
CASSLTGTAPVYGYTF
TGCGCCAGCAGCTTAACCGGGACAGCGCCAGTATATGGCTACACCTTC
>TRBV5-4|NA|TRBD2|16|TRBJ2-3
CASSNPLAGGTDTQYF
TGTGCCAGCAGCAACCCCCTAGCGGGAGGTACAGATACGCAGTATTTT
>TRBV24-1|few|TRBD1|15|TRBJ1-2
CATSGWGTGVYGYTF
TGTGCCACCAGTGGATGGGGGACAGGGGTCTATGGCTACACCTTC
>TRBV5-1|NA|TRBD2|16|TRBJ2-2
CASSLNSAGVTGELFF
TGCGCCAGCAGCTTAAATTCAGCGGGGGTAACCGGGGAGCTGTTTTTT
>TRBV9|NA|NA|16|TRBJ1-3
CASSARSEGVGNTIYF
TGTGCCAGCAGCGCCCGATCGGAAGGAGTTGGAAACACCATATATTTT
>TRBV7-2|few|TRBD2|14|TRBJ2-7
CASSRPAGDGEQYF
TGTGCCAGCAGCCGGCCAGCGGGGGATGGCGAGCAGTACTTC
>TRBV4-3|few|NA|14|TRBJ1-2
CASSPSSFNYGYTF
TGCGCCAGCAGCCCTTCCAGCTTCAACTATGGCTACACCTTC